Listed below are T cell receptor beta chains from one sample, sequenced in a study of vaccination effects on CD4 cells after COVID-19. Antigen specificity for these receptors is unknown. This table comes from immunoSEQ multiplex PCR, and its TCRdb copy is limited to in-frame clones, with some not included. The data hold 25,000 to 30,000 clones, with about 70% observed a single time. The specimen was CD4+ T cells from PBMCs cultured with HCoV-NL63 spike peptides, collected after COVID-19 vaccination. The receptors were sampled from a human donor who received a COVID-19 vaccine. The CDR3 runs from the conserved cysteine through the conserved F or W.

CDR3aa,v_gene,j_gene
CAIRTDTDTQYF,TRBV6-6,TRBJ2-3
CASSRAGGTEAFF,TRBV19,TRBJ1-1
CASSSGQGPQPQHF,TRBV19,TRBJ1-5
CSVEQNNEKLFF,TRBV29-1,TRBJ1-4
CASSLVASNQPQHF,TRBV3-1/TRBV3-2,TRBJ1-5
CASGPGLVGETQYF,TRBV12-5,TRBJ2-5
CSASEGSYGYTF,TRBV20-1,TRBJ1-2
CASSYSQGSDGYTF,TRBV6-6,TRBJ1-2
CASSLPSGGFYNEQFF,TRBV5-4,TRBJ2-1
CASIGRGGNTIYF,TRBV6-5,TRBJ1-3
CARESTRGKRYQETQYF,TRBV10-1,TRBJ2-5
CASSLARLITGELFF,TRBV5-6,TRBJ2-2
CASSQGQSRQPQHF,TRBV18,TRBJ1-5
CASSSSGSRDNEQFF,TRBV5-1,TRBJ2-1
CASSAGGGGTEAFF,TRBV7-9,TRBJ1-1
CASSPGTGTEDTQYF,TRBV18,TRBJ2-3